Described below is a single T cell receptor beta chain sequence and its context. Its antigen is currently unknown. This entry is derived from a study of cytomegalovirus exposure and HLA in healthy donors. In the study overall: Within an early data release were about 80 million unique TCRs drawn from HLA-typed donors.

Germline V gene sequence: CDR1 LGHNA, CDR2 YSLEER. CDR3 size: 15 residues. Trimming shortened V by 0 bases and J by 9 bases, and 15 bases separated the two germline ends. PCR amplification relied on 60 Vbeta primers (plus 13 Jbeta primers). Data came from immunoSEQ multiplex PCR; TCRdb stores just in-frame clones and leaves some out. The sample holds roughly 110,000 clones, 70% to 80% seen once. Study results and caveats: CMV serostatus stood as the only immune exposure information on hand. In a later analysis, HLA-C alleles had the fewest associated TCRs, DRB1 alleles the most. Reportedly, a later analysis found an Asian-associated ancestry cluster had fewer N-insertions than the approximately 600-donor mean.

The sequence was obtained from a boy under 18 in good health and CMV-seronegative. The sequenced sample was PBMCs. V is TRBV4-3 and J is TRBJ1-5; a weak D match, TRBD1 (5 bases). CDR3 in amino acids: CASSQDRQLVGPQHF. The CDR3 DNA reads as TGCGCCAGCAGCCAAGATAGACAGCTTGTAGGGCCCCAGCATTTT.